Following are 10 T cell receptor beta chains from one sample sequenced in a study of control samples from healthy donors and cancer patients. TCRdb keeps only in-frame clones here, not all; method: immunoSEQ multiplex PCR. In the table there are about 130,000 clones, 80% to 95% of which are singletons. The sample was blood. All receptors come from a woman aged 50 to 60 in good health.

The CDR3 reads CASSLVGQGQETQYF. The CDR3 DNA reads TGTGCCAGCAGCTTAGTAGGACAGGGACAAGAGACCCAGTACTTC. V usage is TRBV7-9 and J usage is TRBJ2-5; 8 nucleotides agree with TRBD1. The CDR3 runs to 15 residues. V dropped 1 base and J dropped 2; count of bases not matched to a gene: 3. Germline values: CDR1 SEHNR, CDR2 FQNEAQ (reference sequence).

The chain recombines TRBV4-1 with TRBJ1-4; D is perhaps TRBD1 (6 bases). The CDR3 is 17 amino acids. V shed 0 bases and J shed 7 bases, with 18 bases lying between them. Germline CDR1 reads MGHRA; CDR2 reads YSYEKL. The CDR3 DNA sequence: TGCGCCAGCAGCCAAGAAGGGGGGTCGGTAGGCTCTGAAAAACTGTTTTTT. Its protein product is CASSQEGGSVGSEKLFF.

The rearrangement joins TRBV2 to TRBJ2-1; 7 bases are a match to TRBD2. CDR3 size: 13 residues. Unmatched junction bases numbered 5, after V lost 5 bases and J lost 7 bases. The germline V gene encodes CDR1 SNHLY and CDR2 FYNNEI. DNA for the CDR3: TGTGCCAGCAGTCTTTATAGCGGGAATGAGCAGTTCTTC. Its protein product is CASSLYSGNEQFF. The full variable domain, with the rest looked up from reference TRBV2 and TRBJ2-1, is EPEVTQTPSHQVTQMGQEVILRCVPISNHLYFYWYRQILGQKVEFLVSFYNNEISEKSEIFDDQFSVERPDGSNFTLKIRSTKLEDSAMYFCASSLYSGNEQFFGPGTRLTVL.

The V and J genes are TRBV15 and TRBJ1-3; D gene unclear. Germline CDR1 LNHNV, CDR2 YYDKDF (reference sequence). V lost 9 bases and J 0 bases, leaving 15 bases between the germline ends. This CDR3 has 15 amino acids. CDR3: CATSKTPISGNTIYF. The CDR3, as DNA: TGTGCCACGTCGAAGACGCCAATCTCTGGAAACACCATATATTTT.

The chain links TRBV5-1 to TRBJ2-2; unclear D gene. V lost 0 bases and J lost 7, with 13 bases in between. CDR1 is SGHRS, CDR2 YFSETQ, per germline. The CDR3 length is 15 residues. CDR3 sequence (DNA): TGCGCCAGCAGCTTGGCCGGGCAGGCTGTCGGGGAGCTGTTTTTT. It specifies CASSLAGQAVGELFF.

The chain joins TRBV13 to TRBJ1-4; 7 bases agree with TRBD1. V was pared by 6 bases and J by 2 bases, with 12 bases of the junction left unmatched. The germline V gene has CDR1 PRHDT and CDR2 FYEKMQ (reference sequence). This CDR3 is built from 17 residues. Here the CDR3 reads CASSRTGLEGTNEKLFF. CDR3 DNA sequence: TGTGCCAGCAGTCGGACAGGCTTAGAGGGGACTAATGAAAAACTGTTTTTT. Looking up the rest from reference TRBV13 and TRBJ1-4 gives the full variable domain: AAGVIQSPRHLIKEKRETATLKCYPIPRHDTVYWYQQGPGQDPQFLISFYEKMQSDKGSIPDRFSAQQFSDYHSELNMSSLELGDSALYFCASSRTGLEGTNEKLFFGSGTQLSVL.

This chain joins TRBV27 and TRBJ1-2; TRBD1 matches 7 bases. Unmatched junction bases numbered 4, after V lost 5 bases and J lost 4 bases. Germline V gives CDR1 MNHEY, CDR2 SMNVEV (reference sequence). CDR3 length: 13 residues. This chain's CDR3 is CASSRQGSYGYTF. The CDR3 DNA is TGTGCCAGCAGTCGACAGGGTAGCTATGGCTACACCTTC.

The chain is built from TRBV4-2 and TRBJ1-1, with 8 bases that match TRBD1. Per the germline V gene, CDR1 is LGHNA and CDR2 is YNFKEQ. The CDR3 is 18 amino acids. V shed 3 bases and J 4 bases; nucleotides not matched to a gene: 16. The CDR3 coding sequence is TGTGCCAGCAGCCACGTAAACTCGCTCAGGGGGCCGGGCACTGAAGCTTTCTTT. Its protein product is CASSHVNSLRGPGTEAFF.

V usage is TRBV5-1 and J usage is TRBJ1-1; no definite D call. The CDR3 runs 14 residues. In germline, CDR1 is SGHRS, CDR2 YFSETQ. Trimming pared 1 base from V and 0 bases from J, leaving 7 bases between. CDR3 nucleotides: TGCGCCAGCAGCTTGTGGAACATGAACACTGAAGCTTTCTTT. Its translation is CASSLWNMNTEAFF.

This chain joins TRBV5-1 and TRBJ2-2, with D perhaps TRBD2 (6 bases). The length of the CDR3 is 15 residues. The germline V and J ends were trimmed by 2 bases and 8 bases, with 16 bases remaining between them. CDR1 and CDR2 from the germline V gene are SGHRS and YFSETQ. CDR3 in amino acids: CASSFTLGGTGELFF. CDR3 DNA: TGCGCCAGCAGCTTTACTCTTGGAGGGACGGGGGAGCTGTTTTTT. Full variable domain (outside the CDR3, taken from reference TRBV5-1 and TRBJ2-2): KAGVTQTPRYLIKTRGQQVTLSCSPISGHRSVSWYQQTPGQGLQFLFEYFSETQRNKGNFPGRFSGRQFSNSRSEMNVSTLELGDSALYLCASSFTLGGTGELFFGEGSRLTVL.